Presented here are 6 T cell receptor beta chains from one specimen sequenced in a study of T cells after posttransplantation cyclophosphamide. The protocol was immunoSEQ multiplex PCR, while the TCRdb copy is restricted to in-frame clones and leaves out a portion. Found here are tens of thousands of clones, no singletons; the ten largest cover 5.5% to 8%. Sequenced material: PBMCs. All receptors derive from a woman between 55 and 75 years old in good health, CMV-negative, and a related stem cell transplant donor.

This clone is large in the sample. V is TRBV5-4 and J is TRBJ2-1; TRBD2 matches 10 bases. Germline CDR1 is SGHNT and CDR2 is YYREEE (reference sequence). CDR3 length equals 15 residues. The V segment lost 7 bases and the J segment 3 bases; nucleotides outside the gene matches: 7. CDR3 protein: CASGVIAGGYNEQFF. DNA of the CDR3: TGTGCCAGCGGGGTGATAGCGGGAGGCTACAATGAGCAGTTCTTC.

This clone has at least ten counts. The chain recombines TRBV7-9 with TRBJ2-2; a possible D gene is TRBD1 (6 bases). V was trimmed by 3 bases and J by 3 bases, leaving 11 bases between them. CDR1 and CDR2 from the germline V gene are SEHNR and FQNEAQ (reference sequence). The CDR3 is made up of 15 amino acids. CDR3 DNA: TGTGCCAGCAGCTTGACTCAGGGGTACACCGGGGAGCTGTTTTTT. Residues: CASSLTQGYTGELFF.

This clone has only a few counts. V usage is TRBV29-1 and J usage is TRBJ2-5; 12 bases agree with TRBD1. J gave up 4 bases and V 4 bases, and 4 bases lay outside the gene matches. This CDR3 is built from 14 residues. The germline CDR1 and CDR2 sequences are SQVTM and ANQGSEA. CDR3 protein: CSVVGQGAPETQYF. Written as DNA, the CDR3 is TGCAGCGTTGTGGGACAGGGGGCGCCAGAGACCCAGTACTTC. Supplemented by reference TRBV29-1 and TRBJ2-5, the full variable domain reads SAVISQKPSRDICQRGTSLTIQCQVDSQVTMMFWYRQQPGQSLTLIATANQGSEATYESGFVIDKFPISRPNLTFSTLTVSNMSPEDSSIYLCSVVGQGAPETQYFGPGTRLLVL.

This clone has at least ten counts. The chain is built from TRBV4-1 and TRBJ1-2, with D uncertain. CDR1 MGHRA and CDR2 YSYEKL come from the germline V gene. CDR3 length equals 15 residues. The V end was cut by 0 bases, the J end by 3 bases, with 11 bases between. CDR3: CASSQDNSWDYGYTF. The CDR3 DNA follows: TGCGCCAGCAGCCAAGATAACAGTTGGGACTATGGCTACACCTTC.

This clone was counted ten times or more. The chain joins TRBV27 to TRBJ1-6; TRBD1 matches at 7 bases. CDR1 is MNHEY and CDR2 is SMNVEV in the germline V gene (reference sequence). This CDR3 contains 17 residues. Trimming at V came to 3 bases and at J to 4 bases, leaving 9 bases not matched to a gene. CDR3 loop: CASSFLTGTAYNSPLHF. The DNA for the CDR3 is TGTGCCAGCAGTTTCCTTACCGGGACAGCATATAATTCACCCCTCCACTTT.

This clone was observed many times. J is TRBJ1-5 and V is TRBV6-5; 7 bases fit TRBD1. Looked up from germline, CDR1 is MNHEY and CDR2 is SVGAGI. V shed 4 bases, J shed 6 bases, and the junction held 3 bases outside the gene matches. The CDR3 is 13 residues long. The DNA of the CDR3 is TGTGCCAGCAGTTTCAGGGGGGCTCAGCCCCAGCATTTT. This encodes CASSFRGAQPQHF.